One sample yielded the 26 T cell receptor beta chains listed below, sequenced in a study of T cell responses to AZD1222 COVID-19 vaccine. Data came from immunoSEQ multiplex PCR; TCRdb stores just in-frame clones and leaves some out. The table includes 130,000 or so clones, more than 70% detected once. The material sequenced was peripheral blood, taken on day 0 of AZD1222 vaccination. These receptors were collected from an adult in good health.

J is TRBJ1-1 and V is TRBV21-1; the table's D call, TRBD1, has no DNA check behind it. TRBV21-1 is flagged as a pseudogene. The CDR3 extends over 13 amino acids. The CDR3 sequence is CASSQDKNTEAFF. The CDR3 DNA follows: TGTGCCAGCAGTCAGGACAAGAACACTGAAGCTTTCTTT.

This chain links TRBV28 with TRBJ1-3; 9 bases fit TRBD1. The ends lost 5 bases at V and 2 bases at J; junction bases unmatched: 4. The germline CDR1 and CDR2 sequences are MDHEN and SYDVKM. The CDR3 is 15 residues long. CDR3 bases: TGTGCCAGCAGTAGACAGGGGGAACCTGGAAACACCATATATTTT. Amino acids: CASSRQGEPGNTIYF.

CDR3 DNA: TGTGCCAGCAGTCTAACCCGGAATGAGCAGTTCTTC. Residues: CASSLTRNEQFF. V usage is TRBV7-9 and J usage is TRBJ2-1, with no clear D. In germline, CDR1 is SEHNR, CDR2 FQNEAQ (reference sequence). The CDR3 spans 12 residues. V was cut by 6 bases and J by 7 bases, with 10 bases left in between.

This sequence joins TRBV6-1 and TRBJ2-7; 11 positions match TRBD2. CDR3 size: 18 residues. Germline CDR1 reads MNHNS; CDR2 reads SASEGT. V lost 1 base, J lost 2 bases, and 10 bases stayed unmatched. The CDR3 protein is CASSEGPVTSGVPYEQYF. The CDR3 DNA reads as TGTGCCAGCAGTGAAGGTCCCGTGACTAGCGGGGTCCCCTACGAGCAGTACTTC.

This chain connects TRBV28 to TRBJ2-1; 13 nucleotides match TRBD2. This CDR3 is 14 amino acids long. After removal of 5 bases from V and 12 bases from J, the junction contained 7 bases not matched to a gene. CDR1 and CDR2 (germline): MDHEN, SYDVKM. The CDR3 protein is CASSPGLAGYGQFF. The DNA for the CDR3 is TGTGCCAGCAGTCCGGGACTAGCGGGATACGGGCAGTTCTTC.

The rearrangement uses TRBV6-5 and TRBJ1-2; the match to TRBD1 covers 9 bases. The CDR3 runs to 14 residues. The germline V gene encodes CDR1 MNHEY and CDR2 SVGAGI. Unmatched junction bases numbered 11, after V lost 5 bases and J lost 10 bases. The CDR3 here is CASSRQGGASDYTF. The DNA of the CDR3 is TGTGCCAGCAGTCGACAGGGGGGCGCCAGTGACTACACCTTC.

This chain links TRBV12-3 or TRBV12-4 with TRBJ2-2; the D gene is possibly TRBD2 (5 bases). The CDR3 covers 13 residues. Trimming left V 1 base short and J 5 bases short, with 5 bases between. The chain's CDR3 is CASSLGTTGELFF. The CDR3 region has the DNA TGTGCCAGCAGTTTAGGGACTACCGGGGAGCTGTTTTTT.

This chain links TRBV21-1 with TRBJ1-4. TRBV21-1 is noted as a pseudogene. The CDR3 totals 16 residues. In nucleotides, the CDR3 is TGTGCCAGCAGCGAAGAACGGGGGGGCCCTAATGAAAAACTGTTTTTT. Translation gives CASSEERGGPNEKLFF.

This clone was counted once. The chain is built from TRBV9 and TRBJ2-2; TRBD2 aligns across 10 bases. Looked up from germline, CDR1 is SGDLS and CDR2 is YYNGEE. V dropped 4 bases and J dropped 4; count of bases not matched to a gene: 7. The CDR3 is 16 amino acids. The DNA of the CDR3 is TGTGCCAGCAGCATCGGGACTAGCGATATCACCGGGGAGCTGTTTTTT. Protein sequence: CASSIGTSDITGELFF. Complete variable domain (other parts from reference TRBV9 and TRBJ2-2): DSGVTQTPKHLITATGQRVTLRCSPRSGDLSVYWYQQSLDQGLQFLIQYYNGEERAKGNILERFSAQQFPDLHSELNLSSLELGDSALYFCASSIGTSDITGELFFGEGSRLTVL.

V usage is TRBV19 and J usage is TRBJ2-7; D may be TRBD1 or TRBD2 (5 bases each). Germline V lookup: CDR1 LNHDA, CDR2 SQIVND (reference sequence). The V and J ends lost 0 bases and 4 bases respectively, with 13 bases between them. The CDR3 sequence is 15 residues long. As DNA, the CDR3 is TGTGCCAGTAGTATAGAGGCCGGGGCTACGTACGAGCAGTACTTC. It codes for CASSIEAGATYEQYF.

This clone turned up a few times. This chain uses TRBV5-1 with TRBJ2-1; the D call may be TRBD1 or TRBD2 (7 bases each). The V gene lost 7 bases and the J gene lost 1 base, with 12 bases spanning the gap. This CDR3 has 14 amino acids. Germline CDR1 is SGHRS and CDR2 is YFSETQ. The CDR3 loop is CASHRGGSYNEQFF. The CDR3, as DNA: TGCGCCAGCCACAGGGGAGGGTCCTACAATGAGCAGTTCTTC.

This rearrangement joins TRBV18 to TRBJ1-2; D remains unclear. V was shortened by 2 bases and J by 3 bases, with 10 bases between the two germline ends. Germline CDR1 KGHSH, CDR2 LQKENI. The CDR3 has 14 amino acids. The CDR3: CASSPGVDHYGYTF. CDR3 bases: TGTGCCAGCTCACCAGGGGTGGACCACTATGGCTACACCTTC. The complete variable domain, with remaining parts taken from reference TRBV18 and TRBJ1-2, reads NAGVMQNPRHLVRRRGQEARLRCSPMKGHSHVYWYRQLPEEGLKFMVYLQKENIIDESGMPKERFSAEFPKEGPSILRIQQVVRGDSAAYFCASSPGVDHYGYTFGSGTRLTVV.

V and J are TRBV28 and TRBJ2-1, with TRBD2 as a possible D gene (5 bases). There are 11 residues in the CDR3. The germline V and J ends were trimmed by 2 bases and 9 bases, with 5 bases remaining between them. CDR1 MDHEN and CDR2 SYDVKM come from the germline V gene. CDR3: CASSLSGEQFF. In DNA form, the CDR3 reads TGTGCCAGCAGTTTAAGCGGTGAGCAGTTCTTC.

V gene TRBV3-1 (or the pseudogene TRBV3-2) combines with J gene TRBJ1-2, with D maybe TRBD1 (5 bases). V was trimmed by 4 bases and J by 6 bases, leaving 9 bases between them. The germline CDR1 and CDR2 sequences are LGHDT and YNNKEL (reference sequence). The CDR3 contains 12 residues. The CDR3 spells CASSRDFDGYTF. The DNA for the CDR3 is TGTGCCAGCAGCCGGGACTTCGATGGCTACACCTTC.

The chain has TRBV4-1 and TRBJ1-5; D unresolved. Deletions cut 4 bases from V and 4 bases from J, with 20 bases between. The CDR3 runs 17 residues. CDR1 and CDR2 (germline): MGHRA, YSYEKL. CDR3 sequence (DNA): TGCGCCAGCAGCCGGAGGTTAATCAGCTCCGGGAATCAGCCCCAGCATTTT. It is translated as CASSRRLISSGNQPQHF.

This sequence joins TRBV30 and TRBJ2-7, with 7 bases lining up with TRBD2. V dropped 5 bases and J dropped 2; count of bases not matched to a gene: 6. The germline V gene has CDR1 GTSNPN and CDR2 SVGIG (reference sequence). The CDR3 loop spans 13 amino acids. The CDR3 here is CAWRDYYAYEQYF. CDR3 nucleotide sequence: TGTGCCTGGCGGGACTACTACGCCTACGAGCAGTACTTC.

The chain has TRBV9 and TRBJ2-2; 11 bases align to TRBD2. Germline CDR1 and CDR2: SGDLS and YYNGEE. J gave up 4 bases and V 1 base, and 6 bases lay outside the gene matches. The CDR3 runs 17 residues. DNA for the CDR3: TGTGCCAGCAGCGTACGGCTAGCGGGGGGTTCCACCGGGGAGCTGTTTTTT. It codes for CASSVRLAGGSTGELFF.

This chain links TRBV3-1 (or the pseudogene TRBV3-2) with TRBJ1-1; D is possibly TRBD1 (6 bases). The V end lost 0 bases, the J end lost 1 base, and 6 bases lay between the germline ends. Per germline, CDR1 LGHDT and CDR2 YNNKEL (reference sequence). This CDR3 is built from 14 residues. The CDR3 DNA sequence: TGTGCCAGCAGCCAAGAGGGACAGAACACTGAAGCTTTCTTT. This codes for CASSQEGQNTEAFF.

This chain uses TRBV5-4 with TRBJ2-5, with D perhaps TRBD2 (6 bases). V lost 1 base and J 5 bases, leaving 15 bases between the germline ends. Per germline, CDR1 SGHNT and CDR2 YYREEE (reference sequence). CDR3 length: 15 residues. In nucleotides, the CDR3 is TGTGCCAGCAGCTTGTGGAGGGGAGGTGGCGAGACCCAGTACTTC. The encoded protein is CASSLWRGGGETQYF.

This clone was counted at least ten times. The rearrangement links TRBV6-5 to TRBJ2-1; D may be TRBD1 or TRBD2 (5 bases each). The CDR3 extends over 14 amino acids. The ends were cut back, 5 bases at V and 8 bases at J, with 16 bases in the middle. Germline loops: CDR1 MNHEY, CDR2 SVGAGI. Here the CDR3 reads CASSPSWGMDEQFF. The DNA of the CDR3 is TGTGCCAGCAGTCCTTCATGGGGGATGGATGAGCAGTTCTTC.

The CDR3 DNA sequence: TGTGCCAGCTCCAAGCAGGGGGCGAACACCGGGGAGCTGTTTTTT. As protein: CASSKQGANTGELFF. The V gene is TRBV11-3, the J gene TRBJ2-2; TRBD1 agrees at 7 bases. The V and J ends lost 8 bases and 0 bases, in that order; junction bases with no gene match: 6. This CDR3 region has 15 residues. From germline, CDR1 is SGHNT and CDR2 YENEEA. The variable domain in full, completed from reference TRBV11-3 and TRBJ2-2, reads EAGVVQSPRYKIIEKKQPVAFWCNPISGHNTLYWYLQNLGQGPELLIRYENEEAVDDSQLPKDRFSAERLKGVDSTLKIQPAELGDSAVYLCASSKQGANTGELFFGEGSRLTVL.

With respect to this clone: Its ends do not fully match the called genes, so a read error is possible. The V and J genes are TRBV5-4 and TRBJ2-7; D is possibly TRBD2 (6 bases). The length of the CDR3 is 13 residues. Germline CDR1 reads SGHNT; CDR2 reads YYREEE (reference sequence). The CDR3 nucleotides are TGTGCCAGCAGCTCCGGGACTCCGAGTACGGTTTTTTTC. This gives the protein CASSSGTPSTVFF.

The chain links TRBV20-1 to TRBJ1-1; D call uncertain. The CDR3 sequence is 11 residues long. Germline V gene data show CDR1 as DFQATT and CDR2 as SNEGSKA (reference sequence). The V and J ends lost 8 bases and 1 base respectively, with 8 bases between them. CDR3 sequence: CSTTENTEAFF. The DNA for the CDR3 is TGCAGTACTACAGAGAACACTGAAGCTTTCTTT.

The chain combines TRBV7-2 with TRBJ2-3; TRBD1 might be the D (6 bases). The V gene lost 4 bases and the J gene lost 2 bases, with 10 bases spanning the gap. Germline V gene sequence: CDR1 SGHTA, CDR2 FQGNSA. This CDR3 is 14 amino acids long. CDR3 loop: CASSSDRNTDTQYF. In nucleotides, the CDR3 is TGTGCCAGCAGCTCAGACAGGAACACAGATACGCAGTATTTT. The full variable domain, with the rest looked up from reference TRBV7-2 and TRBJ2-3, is GAGVSQSPSNKVTEKGKDVELRCDPISGHTALYWYRQSLGQGLEFLIYFQGNSAPDKSGLPSDRFSAERTGGSVSTLTIQRTQQEDSAVYLCASSSDRNTDTQYFGPGTRLTVL.

The CDR3 region has the DNA TGCAGTGCTAGTAGGTACAATGAGCAGTTCTTC. It yields the protein CSASRYNEQFF. The gene calls are TRBV20-1 and TRBJ2-1; D uncertain. Germline V gene lookup returns CDR1 DFQATT and CDR2 SNEGSKA (reference sequence). The CDR3 covers 11 residues. Trimming left V 3 bases short and J 4 bases short, with 4 bases between.

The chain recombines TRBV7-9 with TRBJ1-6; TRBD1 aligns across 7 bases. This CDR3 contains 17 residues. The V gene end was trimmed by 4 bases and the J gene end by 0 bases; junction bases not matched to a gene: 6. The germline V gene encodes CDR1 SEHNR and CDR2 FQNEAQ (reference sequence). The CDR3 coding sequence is TGTGCCAGCAGCTCCGGACAGGCGAGCTCCTATAATTCACCCCTCCACTTT. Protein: CASSSGQASSYNSPLHF.